Described below is a single T cell receptor beta chain sequence and its context. This entry is derived from a study of blood T cell repertoires in COVID-19. Whole-study context: Collection of acute and convalescent COVID-19 samples took place in the United States, Italy and Spain. Nucleic acid was either cDNA or gDNA, and it came from T cells, B-cell-depleted T cells, or PBMCs.

Study processing details: Researchers report that nucleated cell counts were estimated from reference gene primer amplification. Here immunoSEQ multiplex PCR was the method, and the copy in TCRdb shows in-frame clones only, minus some. V and J calls and clone size are given by that table; D and trimming were obtained from the DNA. The repertoire holds under 60,000 clones, with roughly four fifths as singletons. Germline V gives CDR1 LGHNA, CDR2 YSLEER. CDR3 length: 13 amino acids. Trimming removed 1 base from V and 7 bases from J; junction bases left unmatched: 2. The chain employs TRBV4-3 and TRBJ1-2, with TRBD1 matching 8 bases. The sample consisted of peripheral blood. This receptor was taken from a man aged 35-49 years with acute or convalescent COVID-19. CDR3 sequence reads: CASSQGTGTGYTF. The DNA for the CDR3 is TGCGCCAGCAGCCAAGGGACAGGGACTGGCTACACCTTC.